The present TCR beta chain was sequenced within a study of blood T cells in healthy people across ages. Across the study: With template switching, about one barcoded beta molecule was captured per two T cells.

Germline lookup yields CDR1 SGHVS and CDR2 FNYEAQ. The CDR3 consists of 12 residues. V lost 6 bases to trimming and J lost 6 bases, with 10 bases between them. Only a few counts were recorded for this clonotype. Its antigen is currently unknown. The study's findings and limits: TCR beta diversity correlated strongly with naive T cell percentage. Those diversity estimates obtained from one million T cells were thought to be underestimates.

A second PCR of roughly 7 to 11 cycles used a sample-barcoded 5' primer and a J-beta primer mix. TCRdb reanalysed the 5' RACE reads using MiXCR and keeps one entry per CDR3 protein. The table records about 1.6 million distinct CDR3 sequences, about 35% of them present only once. Per sample, no less than 6 micrograms of total RNA were extracted. Sequencing was performed on blood. The chain is built from TRBV7-6 and TRBJ2-3; unclear D gene. The receptor was isolated from a woman aged 25 to 39 in good health. CDR3 nucleotide sequence: TGTGCCAGCAGTCGCGTGGGGGATACGCAGTATTTT. Its translation is CASSRVGDTQYF.